Following are 25 T cell receptor beta chains from one sample sequenced in a study of tumor-infiltrating lymphocytes in primary liver carcinoma. Reverse transcription of around 500 ng total RNA with a constant-region primer produced TCR beta cDNA. Sequencing libraries for TCR beta derived from three nested multiplex PCR rounds that used slightly modified ARM-PCR. Researchers ran the first two PCR rounds for around 10 cycles each with TRBV1-TRBV30 forward primers and a C-beta reverse primer. One entry per CDR3 protein, called by TCRdb with MiXCR from the multiplex PCR reads. The sample records about 320,000 distinct CDR3 sequences, about 62% being singletons. Blood RNA originated from unsorted whole blood, with germline DNA additionally extracted. The specimen was peripheral blood. These TCRs come from a middle-aged man with primary liver carcinoma and hepatitis B virus infection.

This clonotype was counted once. J is TRBJ2-5 and V is TRBV7-8, with D perhaps TRBD2 (5 bases). Trimming stripped 4 bases from V and 1 base from J, with 16 bases between. The CDR3 sequence is 16 residues long. Germline V gene lookup returns CDR1 SGHVS and CDR2 FQNEAQ. This chain's CDR3 is CASSSGVLLTQETQYF. In DNA form, the CDR3 reads TGTGCCAGCAGCTCCGGGGTTCTCCTAACCCAAGAGACCCAGTACTTC.

In this sample, this clonotype turned up a few times. The rearrangement joins TRBV4-2 to TRBJ1-5; D gene unclear. Germline CDR1 and CDR2: LGHNA and YNFKEQ. The length of the CDR3 is 15 residues. V lost 1 base, J lost 7 bases, and 14 bases lay in between. For the CDR3, the DNA is TGTGCCAGCAGCCAAGTTAAGGATGGTGGACAGCCCCAGCATTTT. Translation: CASSQVKDGGQPQHF.

About this clonotype: One end of the junction fails to match germline, which may point to a read error. The chain employs TRBV5-4 and TRBJ2-1, with D tentatively TRBD1 or TRBD2 (5 bases each). Germline V gene sequence: CDR1 SGHNT, CDR2 YYREEE (reference sequence). CDR3 length: 14 residues. CDR3 sequence reads: CASSPGRGYNERFF. In DNA, the CDR3 is TGTGCCAGCAGCCCGGGACGAGGATACAATGAGCGGTTCTTC.

This clonotype has a count of ten or more. CDR3 sequence reads: CASSSADTGPDTQYF. Here the CDR3 DNA reads TGTGCCAGCAGCTCTGCGGACACAGGGCCAGATACGCAGTATTTT. V is TRBV11-3 and J is TRBJ2-3; D possibly corresponds to TRBD1 (6 bases). The CDR3 runs 15 residues. V dropped 4 bases and J dropped 4 bases, with 15 bases sitting between them. Looked up from germline, CDR1 is SGHNT and CDR2 is YENEEA.

As to this clonotype: It may be a read error: a sequence one base away is much more abundant. J is TRBJ2-7 and V is TRBV29-1; unclear D gene. Germline V CDR1 and CDR2: SQVTM, ANQGSEA. The length of the CDR3 is 9 residues. V dropped 8 bases and J dropped 6 bases, with 8 bases sitting between them. CDR3 protein: CSSVGEQYF. The CDR3 nucleotides read TGCAGCTCTGTGGGCGAGCAGTACTTC.

The gene calls are TRBV5-1 and TRBJ2-5, with D possibly TRBD1 on 6 matching bases. Trimming cost V 4 bases and J 3 bases, with 13 bases left between them. CDR1 SGHRS and CDR2 YFSETQ come from the germline V gene. This CDR3 has 14 residues. CDR3 residues: CASSPQGREETQYF. In DNA, the CDR3 is TGCGCCAGCAGCCCACAGGGTCGAGAAGAGACCCAGTACTTC. Full variable domain (rest looked up from reference TRBV5-1 and TRBJ2-5): KAGVTQTPRYLIKTRGQQVTLSCSPISGHRSVSWYQQTPGQGLQFLFEYFSETQRNKGNFPGRFSGRQFSNSRSEMNVSTLELGDSALYLCASSPQGREETQYFGPGTRLLVL.

In the case of this clonotype: Since the CDR3 does not end with the conserved phenylalanine or tryptophan, this likely comes from a read error. No DNA is shown, since the ends of the CDR3 on it are uncertain; the CDR3 is the one TCRdb lists. This chain links TRBV29-1 with TRBJ2-6. CDR1 is SQVTM, CDR2 ANQGSEA, per germline. The CDR3 region is 15 residues in length, termini included. The CDR3 sequence: CSVAGGRAGANVLIL.

With regard to this clonotype: Sequence at one end of the junction differs from germline and may be a read error. This chain links TRBV6-5 with TRBJ2-1, with 9 nucleotides matching TRBD2. There are 14 residues in the CDR3. Germline CDR1 is MNHEY and CDR2 is SVGAGI. The CDR3 region has the DNA TGTGCCAGCACTTCGACTAGCGGCTACAAAGAGCAGTTCTTC. It yields the protein CASTSTSGYKEQFF.

This clonotype came up many times. V gene TRBV11-2 combines with J gene TRBJ1-2; the match to TRBD1 covers 10 bases. This CDR3 comprises 13 residues. Germline assignment: CDR1 SGHAT and CDR2 FQNNGV. V lost 5 bases, J lost 4 bases, and 1 base stayed unmatched. In DNA, the CDR3 is TGTGCCAGCAGCGGGACAGGGGTCTATGGCTACACCTTC. It specifies CASSGTGVYGYTF.

This clonotype was counted a single time. At one end, the junction sequence differs from germline, possibly due to a read error. The rearrangement joins TRBV7-9 to TRBJ1-1; maybe TRBD1 (6 bases). Germline V gene data show CDR1 as SEHNR and CDR2 as FQNEAQ (reference sequence). CDR3 length equals 15 residues. CDR3 bases: TGTGCCAGCAACTTAGGGCAGGGGCGCCCCCCTGAAGCTTTCTTT. Translation: CASNLGQGRPPEAFF.

About this clonotype itself: This likely comes from a read error, as the CDR3 has no conserved phenylalanine or tryptophan at its end. The gene calls are TRBV12-3 or TRBV12-4 and TRBJ2-7; 11 nucleotides match TRBD1. The length of the CDR3 is 14 residues. The CDR3 sequence is CASSQGQGAYEQYI. The CDR3 DNA reads as TGTGCCAGCAGCCAAGGACAGGGGGCCTATGAGCAGTACATC.

A note on this clonotype: A single base separates this from a much larger clone, so it may be a read error. The CDR3 ends on some other residue instead of the conserved phenylalanine or tryptophan, so this is likely a read error. The V and J genes are TRBV5-1 and TRBJ2-7, with a tentative D call TRBD2 (5 bases). Looked up from germline, CDR1 is SGHRS and CDR2 is YFSETQ. The CDR3 spans 14 residues. Trimming left V 2 bases short and J 2 bases short, with 11 bases between. In DNA form, the CDR3 reads TGCGCCAGCAGCTTCGAGGGTAGAACCTACGAGCAGTACCTC. It specifies CASSFEGRTYEQYL.

Comment on this clonotype: This may stem from a read error, because a much larger clone lies one nucleotide away. V gene TRBV29-1 combines with J gene TRBJ2-1, with no clear D. This CDR3 region has 12 residues. CDR1 SQVTM and CDR2 ANQGSEA come from the germline V gene. The CDR3 coding sequence is TGCAGCGTTCCCGGGTATTACAATGTGCAGTTCTTC. It codes for CSVPGYYNVQFF.

At least ten counts were recorded for this clonotype. The genes are TRBV10-3 and TRBJ2-5; no clear D. The CDR3 runs 13 residues. V was cut by 4 bases and J by 5 bases, with 11 bases left in between. CDR1 and CDR2 from the germline V gene are ENHRY and SYGVKD. This CDR3 reads CAISGPVGETQYF. CDR3 nucleotides: TGTGCCATCAGTGGGCCGGTGGGGGAGACCCAGTACTTC.

Remarks on this clonotype: A much larger clone lies one base from this, so it may be a read error. V gene TRBV4-1 combines with J gene TRBJ1-3, with 7 bases identical to TRBD1. The CDR3 covers 17 residues. Germline V CDR1 and CDR2: MGHRA, YSYEKL. CDR3 DNA sequence: TGCGCCAGAAGCCAAGACCCTGGTGAGGGGGCTCGAAACACCATATATTTT. It translates to CARSQDPGEGARNTIYF.

Comments on this clonotype: Since a much larger clone is just one base distant, this may be a read error. Given the absence of the conserved phenylalanine or tryptophan at the CDR3 end, a read error is likely. This chain joins TRBV29-1 and TRBJ2-2, with 7 bases lining up with TRBD2. CDR1 is SQVTM and CDR2 is ANQGSEA in the germline V gene. CDR3 length: 12 residues. Unmatched junction bases numbered 0, after V lost 3 bases and J lost 5 bases. The CDR3 DNA is TGCAGCGTTGAGGGGGGGACCGGGGAGCTGTTTTCT. It encodes CSVEGGTGELFS.

In this sample, this clonotype turned up many times. The J gene is TRBJ2-7, the V gene TRBV11-2, with D perhaps matching TRBD2 (6 bases). The germline V and J ends were trimmed by 0 bases and 13 bases, with 13 bases remaining between them. CDR1 is SGHAT and CDR2 is FQNNGV in the germline V gene. The CDR3 covers 12 residues. The CDR3 loop is CASSLDRGLLYF. CDR3 nucleotide sequence: TGTGCCAGCAGCTTAGATCGGGGACTCCTCTACTTC.

Turning to this clonotype: This may arise from a read error, as a much more abundant clone is one base away. The chain employs TRBV4-2 and TRBJ2-1, with D hard to call. V lost 1 base, J lost 3 bases, and 10 bases lay in between. Germline CDR1 reads LGHNA; CDR2 reads YNFKEQ. This CDR3 comprises 15 residues. The CDR3, as DNA: TGTGCCAGCAGCCAAGGGTCGAGCTTCTACAATGAGCAGTTCTTC. Protein sequence: CASSQGSSFYNEQFF.

A word on this clonotype: Just one base apart from a much larger clone, this may be a read error. J is TRBJ1-6 and V is TRBV29-1; D possibly corresponds to TRBD1 (6 bases). The germline V gene encodes CDR1 SQVTM and CDR2 ANQGSEA. The CDR3 consists of 13 residues. Trimming removed 4 bases from V and 9 bases from J, with 13 bases in between. The CDR3: CSVGRDMASPLHF. Written as DNA, the CDR3 is TGCAGCGTTGGACGGGACATGGCTTCACCCCTCCACTTT. The whole variable domain, remainder taken from reference TRBV29-1 and TRBJ1-6, is SAVISQKPSRDICQRGTSLTIQCQVDSQVTMMFWYRQQPGQSLTLIATANQGSEATYESGFVIDKFPISRPNLTFSTLTVSNMSPEDSSIYLCSVGRDMASPLHFGNGTRLTVT.

The gene calls are TRBV5-1 and TRBJ2-2; 12 bases map to TRBD2. This CDR3 has 14 residues. V lost 4 bases and J lost 6; bases outside the gene matches: 1. Germline V gives CDR1 SGHRS, CDR2 YFSETQ. CDR3 residues: CASSGLAGPGELFF. The CDR3 coding sequence is TGCGCCAGCAGCGGACTAGCGGGACCCGGGGAGCTGTTTTTT.

In this sample, this clonotype turned up many times. This sequence joins TRBV6-6 and TRBJ1-1; D not resolved. Deletions cut 6 bases from V and 2 bases from J, with 13 bases between. The CDR3 runs 14 residues. Germline V gives CDR1 MNHNY, CDR2 SVGAGI (reference sequence). Here the CDR3 DNA reads TGTGCCAGCAGCTCAGGCTTACTTAACACTGAAGCTTTCTTT. Amino acid sequence: CASSSGLLNTEAFF.

This rearrangement joins TRBV5-1 to TRBJ2-6; 8 bases are shared with TRBD2. The germline gives CDR1 SGHRS, CDR2 YFSETQ. The CDR3 is 16 residues long. J lost 2 bases, V lost 6 bases, and 7 bases had no gene match. This CDR3 is CASISGRNPGANVLTF. The CDR3 nucleotides read TGCGCCAGCATAAGCGGGAGAAATCCTGGGGCCAACGTCCTGACTTTC.

This clonotype appeared many times. This rearrangement joins TRBV6-6 to TRBJ2-7; TRBD2 aligns across 7 bases. Germline V lookup: CDR1 MNHNY, CDR2 SVGAGI (reference sequence). Losses at the gene ends were 2 bases for V and 11 bases for J; bases not matched to a gene: 18. This CDR3 comprises 16 residues. The CDR3: CASSYQGAGLAEGKYF. The CDR3 bases are TGTGCCAGCAGTTACCAAGGGGCGGGGCTAGCGGAGGGCAAGTACTTC.

To note about this clonotype: A much larger clone differs from this one at a single base, so this may be a read error. Since no conserved phenylalanine or tryptophan closes the CDR3, a read error is the likely cause. The chain combines TRBV29-1 with TRBJ2-7; 8 bases agree with TRBD1. CDR3 size: 12 residues. The V gene's germline CDR1 is SQVTM and CDR2 ANQGSEA. V gave up 4 bases and J gave up 4 bases; unmatched junction bases: 3. CDR3 loop: CSVGTGLYEQYL. For the CDR3, the DNA is TGCAGCGTTGGGACAGGGTTATACGAGCAGTACCTC.

The chain has TRBV5-1 and TRBJ2-5, with 10 bases that match TRBD2. The CDR3 length is 17 residues. The junction had 12 bases not matched to a gene; V was cut back by 3 bases and J by 4 bases. Germline assignment: CDR1 SGHRS and CDR2 YFSETQ. This CDR3 reads CASSSLAGGGVGETQYF. CDR3 coding DNA: TGCGCCAGCAGCTCCTTAGCGGGAGGAGGGGTCGGAGAGACCCAGTACTTC.